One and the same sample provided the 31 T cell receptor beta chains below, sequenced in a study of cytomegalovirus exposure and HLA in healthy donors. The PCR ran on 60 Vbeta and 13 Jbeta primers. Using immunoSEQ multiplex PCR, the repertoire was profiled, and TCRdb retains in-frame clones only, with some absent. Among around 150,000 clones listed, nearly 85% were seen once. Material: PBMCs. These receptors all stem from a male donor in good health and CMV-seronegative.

In DNA form, the CDR3 reads TGTGCCAGCAGCCTTCGGGGAGGGGCTAGCTACACCTTC. Its translation: CASSLRGGASYTF. The V gene is TRBV13, the J gene TRBJ1-2; tentatively, D is TRBD1 (5 bases). V lost 5 bases and J 9 bases, leaving 16 bases between the germline ends. Germline CDR1 PRHDT, CDR2 FYEKMQ (reference sequence). CDR3 length: 13 amino acids.

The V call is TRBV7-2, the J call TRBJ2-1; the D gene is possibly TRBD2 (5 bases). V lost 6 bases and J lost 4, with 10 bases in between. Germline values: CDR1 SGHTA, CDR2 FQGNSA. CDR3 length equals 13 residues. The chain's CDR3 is CASREDAYNEQFF. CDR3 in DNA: TGTGCCAGCAGGGAGGACGCATACAATGAGCAGTTCTTC. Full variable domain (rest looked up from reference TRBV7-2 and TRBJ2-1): GAGVSQSPSNKVTEKGKDVELRCDPISGHTALYWYRQSLGQGLEFLIYFQGNSAPDKSGLPSDRFSAERTGGSVSTLTIQRTQQEDSAVYLCASREDAYNEQFFGPGTRLTVL.

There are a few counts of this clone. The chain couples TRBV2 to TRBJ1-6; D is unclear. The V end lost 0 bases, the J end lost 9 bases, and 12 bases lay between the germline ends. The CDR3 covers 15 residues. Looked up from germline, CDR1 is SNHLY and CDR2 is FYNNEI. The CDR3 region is CASSEASNRGSPLHF. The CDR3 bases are TGTGCCAGCAGTGAAGCTTCTAATCGGGGTTCACCCCTCCACTTT. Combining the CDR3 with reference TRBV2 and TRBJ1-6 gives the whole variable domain EPEVTQTPSHQVTQMGQEVILRCVPISNHLYFYWYRQILGQKVEFLVSFYNNEISEKSEIFDDQFSVERPDGSNFTLKIRSTKLEDSAMYFCASSEASNRGSPLHFGNGTRLTVT.

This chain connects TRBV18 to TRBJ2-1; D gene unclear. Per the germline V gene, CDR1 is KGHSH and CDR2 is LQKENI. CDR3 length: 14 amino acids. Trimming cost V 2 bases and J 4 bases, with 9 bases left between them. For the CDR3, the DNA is TGTGCCAGCTCACCAAATAGCCAGTACAATGAGCAGTTCTTC. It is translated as CASSPNSQYNEQFF.

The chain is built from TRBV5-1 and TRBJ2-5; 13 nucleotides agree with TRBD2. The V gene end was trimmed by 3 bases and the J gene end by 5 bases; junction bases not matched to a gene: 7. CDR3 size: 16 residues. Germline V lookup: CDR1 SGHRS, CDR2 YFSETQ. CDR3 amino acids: CASSSTGLAGVETQYF. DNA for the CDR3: TGCGCCAGCAGCTCTACCGGACTAGCGGGAGTCGAGACCCAGTACTTC.

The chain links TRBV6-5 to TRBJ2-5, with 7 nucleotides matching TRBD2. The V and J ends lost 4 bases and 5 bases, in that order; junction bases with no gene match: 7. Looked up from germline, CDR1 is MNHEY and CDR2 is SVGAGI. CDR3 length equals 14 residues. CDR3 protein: CASSSDGGGETQYF. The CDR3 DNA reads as TGTGCCAGCAGTTCCGATGGGGGAGGGGAGACCCAGTACTTC.

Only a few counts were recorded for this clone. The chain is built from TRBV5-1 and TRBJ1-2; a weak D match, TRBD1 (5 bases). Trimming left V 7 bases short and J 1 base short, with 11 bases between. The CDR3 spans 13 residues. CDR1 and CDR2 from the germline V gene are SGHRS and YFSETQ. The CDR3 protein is CASRLQGNYGYTF. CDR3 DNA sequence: TGCGCCAGCCGGCTTCAGGGTAACTATGGCTACACCTTC.

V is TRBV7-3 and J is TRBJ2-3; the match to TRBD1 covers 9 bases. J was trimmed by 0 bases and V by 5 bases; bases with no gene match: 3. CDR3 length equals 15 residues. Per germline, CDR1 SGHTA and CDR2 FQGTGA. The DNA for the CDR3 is TGTGCCAGCAGCGATACAGGGGGCAGCACAGATACGCAGTATTTT. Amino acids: CASSDTGGSTDTQYF.

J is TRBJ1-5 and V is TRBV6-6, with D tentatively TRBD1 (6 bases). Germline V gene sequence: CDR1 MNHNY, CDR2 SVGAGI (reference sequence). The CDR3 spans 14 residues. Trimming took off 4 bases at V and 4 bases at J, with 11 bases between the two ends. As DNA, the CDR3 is TGTGCCAGCAGTTGGCGGACAGAAAATCAGCCCCAGCATTTT. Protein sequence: CASSWRTENQPQHF.

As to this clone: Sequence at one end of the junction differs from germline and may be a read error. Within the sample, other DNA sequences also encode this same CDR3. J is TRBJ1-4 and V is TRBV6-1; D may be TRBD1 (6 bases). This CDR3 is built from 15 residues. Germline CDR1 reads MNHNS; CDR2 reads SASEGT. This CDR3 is CASSEGWGRREKLFF. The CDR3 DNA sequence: TGTGCCAGCAGTGAAGGCTGGGGGCGCCGGGAAAAACTATTTTTT.

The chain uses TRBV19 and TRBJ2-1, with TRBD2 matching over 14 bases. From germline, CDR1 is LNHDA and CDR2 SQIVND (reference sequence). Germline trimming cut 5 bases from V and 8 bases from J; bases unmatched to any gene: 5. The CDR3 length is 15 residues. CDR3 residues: CASSPKTSGGDEQFF. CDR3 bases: TGTGCCAGTAGTCCAAAGACTAGCGGGGGGGATGAGCAGTTCTTC. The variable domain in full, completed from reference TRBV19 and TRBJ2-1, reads DGGITQSPKYLFRKEGQNVTLSCEQNLNHDAMYWYRQDPGQGLRLIYYSQIVNDFQKGDIAEGYSVSREKKESFPLTVTSAQKNPTAFYLCASSPKTSGGDEQFFGPGTRLTVL.

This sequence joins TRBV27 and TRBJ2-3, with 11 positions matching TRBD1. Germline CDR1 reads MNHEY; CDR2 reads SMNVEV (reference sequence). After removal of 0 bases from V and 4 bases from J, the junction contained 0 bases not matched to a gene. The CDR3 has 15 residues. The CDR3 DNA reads TGTGCCAGCAGTTTATCGGGACAGGGGGCAGATACGCAGTATTTT. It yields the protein CASSLSGQGADTQYF.

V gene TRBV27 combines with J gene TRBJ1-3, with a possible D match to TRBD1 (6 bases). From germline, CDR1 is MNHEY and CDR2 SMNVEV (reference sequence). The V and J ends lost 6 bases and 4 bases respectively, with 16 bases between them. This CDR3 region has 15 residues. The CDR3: CASRPRDTEGNTIYF. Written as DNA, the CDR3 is TGTGCCAGCAGACCCCGGGACACAGAAGGAAACACCATATATTTT.

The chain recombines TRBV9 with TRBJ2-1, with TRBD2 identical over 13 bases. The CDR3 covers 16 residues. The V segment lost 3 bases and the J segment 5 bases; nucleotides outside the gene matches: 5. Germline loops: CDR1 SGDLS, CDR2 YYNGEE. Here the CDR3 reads CASSGGTSGIHNEQFF. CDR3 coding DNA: TGTGCCAGCAGCGGTGGGACTAGCGGGATTCACAATGAGCAGTTCTTC.

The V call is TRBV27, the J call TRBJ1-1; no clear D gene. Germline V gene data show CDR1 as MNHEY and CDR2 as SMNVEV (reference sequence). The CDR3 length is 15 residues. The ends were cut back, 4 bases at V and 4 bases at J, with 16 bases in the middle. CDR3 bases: TGTGCCAGCAGTTCCCCTGGGGAGGGAGGCACTGAAGCTTTCTTT. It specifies CASSSPGEGGTEAFF.

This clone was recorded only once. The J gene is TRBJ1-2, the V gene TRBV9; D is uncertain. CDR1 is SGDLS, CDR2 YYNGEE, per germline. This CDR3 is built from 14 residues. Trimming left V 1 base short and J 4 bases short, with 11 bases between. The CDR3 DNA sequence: TGTGCCAGCAGCGTAAATTCCAGATCCTATGGCTACACCTTC. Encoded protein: CASSVNSRSYGYTF.

The CDR3 nucleotides read TGTGCCAGCAGCCTGACAGGGGCGGGTGAGCAGTTCTTC. Its translation: CASSLTGAGEQFF. The rearrangement joins TRBV9 to TRBJ2-1, with 8 bases identical to TRBD1. V lost 4 bases to trimming and J lost 9 bases; unmatched junction nucleotides: 6. CDR1 and CDR2 (germline): SGDLS, YYNGEE. The CDR3 spans 13 residues.

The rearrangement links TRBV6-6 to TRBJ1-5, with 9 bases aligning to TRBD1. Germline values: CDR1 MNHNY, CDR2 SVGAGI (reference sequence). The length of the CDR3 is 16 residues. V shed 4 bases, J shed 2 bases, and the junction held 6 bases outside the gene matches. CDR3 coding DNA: TGTGCCAGCAGTTCCTCGGACAGGGGAGGCAATCAGCCCCAGCATTTT. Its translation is CASSSSDRGGNQPQHF.

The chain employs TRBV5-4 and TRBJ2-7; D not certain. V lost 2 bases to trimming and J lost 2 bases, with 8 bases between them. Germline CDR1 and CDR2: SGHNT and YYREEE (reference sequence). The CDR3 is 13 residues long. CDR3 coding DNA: TGTGCCAGCAGCTTAGCGCCAACCTACGAGCAGTACTTC. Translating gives CASSLAPTYEQYF.

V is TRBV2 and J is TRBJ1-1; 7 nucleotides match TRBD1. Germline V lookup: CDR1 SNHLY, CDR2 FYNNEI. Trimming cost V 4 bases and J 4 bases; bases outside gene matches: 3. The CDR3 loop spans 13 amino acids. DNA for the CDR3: TGTGCCAGCAGTGTTACAGGGGTCACTGAAGCTTTCTTT. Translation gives CASSVTGVTEAFF.

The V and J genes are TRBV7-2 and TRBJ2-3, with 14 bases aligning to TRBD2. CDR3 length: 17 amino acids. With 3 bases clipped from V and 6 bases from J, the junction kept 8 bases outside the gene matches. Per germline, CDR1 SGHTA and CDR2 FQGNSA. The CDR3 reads CASSFPGTSGSTDTQYF. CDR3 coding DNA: TGTGCCAGCAGCTTTCCCGGGACTAGCGGGAGTACCGATACGCAGTATTTT. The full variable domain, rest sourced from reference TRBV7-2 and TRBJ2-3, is GAGVSQSPSNKVTEKGKDVELRCDPISGHTALYWYRQSLGQGLEFLIYFQGNSAPDKSGLPSDRFSAERTGGSVSTLTIQRTQQEDSAVYLCASSFPGTSGSTDTQYFGPGTRLTVL.

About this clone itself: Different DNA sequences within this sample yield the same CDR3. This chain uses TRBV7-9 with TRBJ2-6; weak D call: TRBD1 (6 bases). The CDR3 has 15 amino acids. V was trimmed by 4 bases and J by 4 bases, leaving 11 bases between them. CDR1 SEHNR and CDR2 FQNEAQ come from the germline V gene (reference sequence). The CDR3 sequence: CASSSTGTGANVLTF. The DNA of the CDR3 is TGTGCCAGCAGCTCCACAGGGACCGGGGCCAACGTCCTGACTTTC. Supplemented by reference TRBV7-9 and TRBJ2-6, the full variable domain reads DTGVSQNPRHKITKRGQNVTFRCDPISEHNRLYWYRQTLGQGPEFLTYFQNEAQLEKSRLLSDRFSAERPKGSFSTLEIQRTEQGDSAMYLCASSSTGTGANVLTFGAGSRLTVL.

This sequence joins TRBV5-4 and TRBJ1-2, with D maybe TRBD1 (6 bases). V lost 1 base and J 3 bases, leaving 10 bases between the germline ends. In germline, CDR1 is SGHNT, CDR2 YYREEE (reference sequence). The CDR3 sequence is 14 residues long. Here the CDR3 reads CASSLRGSDYGYTF. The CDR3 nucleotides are TGTGCCAGCAGCTTGAGGGGGAGCGACTATGGCTACACCTTC.

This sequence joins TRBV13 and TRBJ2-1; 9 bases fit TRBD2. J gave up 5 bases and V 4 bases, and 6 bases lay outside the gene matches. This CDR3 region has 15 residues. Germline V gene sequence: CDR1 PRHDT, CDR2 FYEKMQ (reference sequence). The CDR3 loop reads CASSSSGRTNNEQFF. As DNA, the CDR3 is TGTGCCAGCAGCTCAAGCGGGAGGACCAACAATGAGCAGTTCTTC.

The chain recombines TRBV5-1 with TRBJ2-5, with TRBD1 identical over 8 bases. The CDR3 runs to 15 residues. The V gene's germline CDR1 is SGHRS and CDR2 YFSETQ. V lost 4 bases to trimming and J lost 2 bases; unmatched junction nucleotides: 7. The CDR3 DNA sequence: TGCGCCAGCAGCCTGGGTGGGACAGGACAAGAGACCCAGTACTTC. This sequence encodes CASSLGGTGQETQYF.

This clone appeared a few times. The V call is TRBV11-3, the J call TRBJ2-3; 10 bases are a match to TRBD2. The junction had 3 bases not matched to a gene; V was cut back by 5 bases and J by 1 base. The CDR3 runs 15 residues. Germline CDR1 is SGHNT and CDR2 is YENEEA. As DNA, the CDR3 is TGTGCCAGCAGCCTCGGGACTAGCGGCACAGATACGCAGTATTTT. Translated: CASSLGTSGTDTQYF.

CDR3 sequence reads: CASTDPTGMGQPQHF. The CDR3 region has the DNA TGCGCCAGCACCGACCCGACAGGGATGGGTCAGCCCCAGCATTTT. The chain couples TRBV23-1 to TRBJ1-5, with 7 bases fitting TRBD1. TRBV23-1 is identified as an open reading frame with a role that is uncertain. With V trimmed by 7 bases and J by 6 bases, 12 bases remained unmatched. This CDR3 has 15 residues.

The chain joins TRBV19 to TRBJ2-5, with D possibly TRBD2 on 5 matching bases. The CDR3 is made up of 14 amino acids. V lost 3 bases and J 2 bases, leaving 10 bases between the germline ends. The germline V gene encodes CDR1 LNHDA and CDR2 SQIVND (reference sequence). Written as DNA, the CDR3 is TGTGCCAGTAGTATGTCCACGGGACAAGAGACCCAGTACTTC. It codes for CASSMSTGQETQYF.

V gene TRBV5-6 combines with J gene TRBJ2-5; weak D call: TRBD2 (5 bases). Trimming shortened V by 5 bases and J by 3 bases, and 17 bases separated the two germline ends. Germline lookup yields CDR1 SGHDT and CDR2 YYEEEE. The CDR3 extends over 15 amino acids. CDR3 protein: CASSKSYEGKETQYF. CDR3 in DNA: TGTGCCAGCAGTAAAAGTTACGAGGGAAAAGAGACCCAGTACTTC.

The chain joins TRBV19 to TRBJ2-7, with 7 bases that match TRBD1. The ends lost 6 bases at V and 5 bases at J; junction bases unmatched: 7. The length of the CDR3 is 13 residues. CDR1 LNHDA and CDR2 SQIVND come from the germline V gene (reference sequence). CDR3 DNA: TGTGCCAGTAGAGACAGGGAGAGCCACGAGCAGTACTTC. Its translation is CASRDRESHEQYF.

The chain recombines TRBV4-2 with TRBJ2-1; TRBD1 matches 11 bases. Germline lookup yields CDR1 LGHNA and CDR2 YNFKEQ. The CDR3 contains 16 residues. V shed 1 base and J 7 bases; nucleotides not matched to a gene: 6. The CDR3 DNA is TGTGCCAGCAGCCAAGGCCCGGGACAGGGGGGGAATGAGCAGTTCTTC. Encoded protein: CASSQGPGQGGNEQFF.